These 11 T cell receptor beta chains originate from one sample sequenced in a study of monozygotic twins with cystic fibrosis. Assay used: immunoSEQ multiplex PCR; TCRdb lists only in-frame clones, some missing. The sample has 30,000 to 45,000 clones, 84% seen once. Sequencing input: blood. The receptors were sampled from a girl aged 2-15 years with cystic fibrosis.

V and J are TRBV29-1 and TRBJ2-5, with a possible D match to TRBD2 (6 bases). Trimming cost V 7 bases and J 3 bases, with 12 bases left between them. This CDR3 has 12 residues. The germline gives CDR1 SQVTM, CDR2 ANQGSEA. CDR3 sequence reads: CSGREGEETQYF. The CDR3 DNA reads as TGCAGCGGGAGGGAAGGTGAAGAGACCCAGTACTTC.

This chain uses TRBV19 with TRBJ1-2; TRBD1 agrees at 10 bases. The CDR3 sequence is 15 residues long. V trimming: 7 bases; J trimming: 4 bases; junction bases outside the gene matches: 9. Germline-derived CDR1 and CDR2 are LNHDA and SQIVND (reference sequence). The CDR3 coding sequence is TGTGCCAGTATCCCGGGACAGGGGATTTCCTATGGCTACACCTTC. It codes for CASIPGQGISYGYTF.

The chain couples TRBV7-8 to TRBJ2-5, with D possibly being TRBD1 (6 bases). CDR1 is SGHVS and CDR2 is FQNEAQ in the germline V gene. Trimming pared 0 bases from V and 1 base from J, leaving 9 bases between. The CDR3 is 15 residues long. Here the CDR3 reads CASSLAGQIQETQYF. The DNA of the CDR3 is TGTGCCAGCAGCTTAGCCGGACAGATCCAAGAGACCCAGTACTTC.

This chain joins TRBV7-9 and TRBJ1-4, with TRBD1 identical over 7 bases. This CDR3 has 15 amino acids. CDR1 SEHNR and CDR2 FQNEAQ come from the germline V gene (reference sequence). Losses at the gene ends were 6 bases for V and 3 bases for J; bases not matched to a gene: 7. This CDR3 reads CASRSLGTANEKLFF. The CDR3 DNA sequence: TGTGCCAGCAGATCACTCGGGACAGCTAATGAAAAACTGTTTTTT.

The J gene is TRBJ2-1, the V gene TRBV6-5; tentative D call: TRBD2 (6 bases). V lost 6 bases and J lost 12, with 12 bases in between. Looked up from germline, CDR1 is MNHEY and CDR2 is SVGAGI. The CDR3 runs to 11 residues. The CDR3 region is CASSGAGRQFF. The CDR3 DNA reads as TGTGCCAGCAGCGGGGCGGGGAGGCAGTTCTTC.

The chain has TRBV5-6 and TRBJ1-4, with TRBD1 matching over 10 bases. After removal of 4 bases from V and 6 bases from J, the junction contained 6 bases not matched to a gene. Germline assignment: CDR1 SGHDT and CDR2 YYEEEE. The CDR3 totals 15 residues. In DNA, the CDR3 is TGTGCCAGCAGCCCGGCCGGGACAGGGGATGAAAAACTGTTTTTT. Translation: CASSPAGTGDEKLFF. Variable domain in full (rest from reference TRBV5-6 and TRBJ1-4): DAGVTQSPTHLIKTRGQQVTLRCSPKSGHDTVSWYQQALGQGPQFIFQYYEEEERQRGNFPDRFSGHQFPNYSSELNVNALLLGDSALYLCASSPAGTGDEKLFFGSGTQLSVL.

The DNA for the CDR3 is TGCGCCAGCAGCCAAGAGGAGGGGCTGAACTATGGCTACACCTTC. It codes for CASSQEEGLNYGYTF. The rearrangement joins TRBV4-1 to TRBJ1-2; D possibly corresponds to TRBD1 (5 bases). The V gene's germline CDR1 is MGHRA and CDR2 YSYEKL. There are 15 residues in the CDR3. Trimming took off 0 bases at V and 2 bases at J, with 10 bases between the two ends.

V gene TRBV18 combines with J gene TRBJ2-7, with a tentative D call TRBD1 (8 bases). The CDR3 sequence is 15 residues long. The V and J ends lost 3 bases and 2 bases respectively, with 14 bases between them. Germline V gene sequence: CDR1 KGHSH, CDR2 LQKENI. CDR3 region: CASSPRQGTTYEQYF. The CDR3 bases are TGTGCCAGCTCACCGAGACAGGGGACTACCTACGAGCAGTACTTC.

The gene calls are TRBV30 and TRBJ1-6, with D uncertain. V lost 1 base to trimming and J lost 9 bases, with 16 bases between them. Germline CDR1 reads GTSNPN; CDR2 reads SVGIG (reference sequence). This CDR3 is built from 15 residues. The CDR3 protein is CAWSGLVGKGSPLHF. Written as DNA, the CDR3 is TGTGCCTGGAGTGGGTTGGTCGGCAAGGGTTCACCCCTCCACTTT.

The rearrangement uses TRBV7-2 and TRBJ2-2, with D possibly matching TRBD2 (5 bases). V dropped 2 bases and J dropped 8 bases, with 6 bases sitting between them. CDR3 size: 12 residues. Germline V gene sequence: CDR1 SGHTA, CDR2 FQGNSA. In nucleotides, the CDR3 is TGTGCCAGCAGCTTACGAGGGGGGGAGCTGTTTTTT. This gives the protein CASSLRGGELFF.

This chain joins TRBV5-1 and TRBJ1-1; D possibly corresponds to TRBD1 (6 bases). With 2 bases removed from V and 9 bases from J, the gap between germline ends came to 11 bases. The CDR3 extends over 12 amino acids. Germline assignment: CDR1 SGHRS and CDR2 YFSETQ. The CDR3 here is CASSLKTGQAFF. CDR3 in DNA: TGCGCCAGCAGCTTAAAGACAGGACAAGCTTTCTTT.